This passage covers 9 T cell receptor beta chains from one sample sequenced in a study of beta chain features in type 1 diabetes. The authors reverse transcribed all of the isolated RNA, so sequencing captured expressed TCRB transcripts. Sequencing used immunoSEQ multiplex PCR; TCRdb keeps in-frame clones, though not all of them. The table has about half a million clones, 11% seen once. The specimen sequenced was naive CD4+ T cells from blood. Receptors originate from a woman between 18 and 30 years old in good health.

Here the CDR3 reads CASSPGLEETQYF. DNA for the CDR3: TGTGCCAGCAGCCCCGGACTGGAAGAGACCCAGTACTTC. The chain employs TRBV7-8 and TRBJ2-5; a possible D gene is TRBD2 (5 bases). CDR3 length: 13 amino acids. Per germline, CDR1 SGHVS and CDR2 FQNEAQ. V dropped 5 bases and J dropped 3 bases, with 10 bases sitting between them.

This clone was counted only a few times. The chain recombines TRBV14 with TRBJ2-7, with D possibly being TRBD1 (6 bases). CDR1 is SGHDN and CDR2 is FVKESK in the germline V gene. This CDR3 spans 17 amino acids. V was cut by 5 bases and J by 6 bases, with 26 bases left in between. The chain's CDR3 is CASSGESHRVLKGEQYV. For the CDR3, the DNA is TGTGCCAGCAGCGGGGAAAGTCACAGGGTCCTCAAGGGCGAGCAGTACGTC.

The table lists this clone with a count of one. A much larger clone is a single base away; this may be a read error. The CDR3 DNA follows: TGTGCCAGCAGTGTGGAGACCCAGTACTTC. It translates to CASSVETQYF. The chain is built from TRBV7-9 and TRBJ2-5; no clear D. There are 10 residues in the CDR3. Between the trimmed V and J ends, which lost 6 bases and 5 bases, there was a span of 4 bases. Germline CDR1 reads SEHNR; CDR2 reads FQNEAQ (reference sequence).

CDR3 coding DNA: TGTGCCATCAGTGATATAGGGAGGGCCCCAGATACGCAGTATTTT. This codes for CAISDIGRAPDTQYF. V gene TRBV10-3 combines with J gene TRBJ2-3, with 7 bases aligning to TRBD2. The CDR3 totals 15 residues. CDR1 is ENHRY, CDR2 SYGVKD, per germline. With 3 bases clipped from V and 4 bases from J, the junction kept 7 bases outside the gene matches.

V and J are TRBV15 and TRBJ2-7, with D perhaps matching TRBD2 (6 bases). Trimming stripped 3 bases from V and 2 bases from J, with 11 bases between. Looked up from germline, CDR1 is LNHNV and CDR2 is YYDKDF (reference sequence). The CDR3 totals 14 residues. In DNA, the CDR3 is TGTGCCACCAGCAGGCGGGGAGAAGCCTACGAGCAGTACTTC. The encoded protein is CATSRRGEAYEQYF.

The rearrangement uses TRBV13 and TRBJ1-2, with TRBD1 as a possible D gene (5 bases). Germline CDR1 is PRHDT and CDR2 is FYEKMQ (reference sequence). CDR3 length: 17 amino acids. V was pared by 1 base and J by 4 bases, with 19 bases between. CDR3 protein: CASSLVKQGYIGYGYTF. The CDR3 nucleotides are TGTGCCAGCAGCTTAGTGAAGCAGGGTTATATTGGCTATGGCTACACCTTC.

This clone was detected a few times. This rearrangement joins TRBV7-8 to TRBJ2-5, with 10 bases lining up with TRBD2. The CDR3 length is 16 residues. Germline-derived CDR1 and CDR2 are SGHVS and FQNEAQ. Germline trimming cut 4 bases from V and 4 bases from J; bases unmatched to any gene: 9. The CDR3 reads CASSSKRGGGRETQYF. Here the CDR3 DNA reads TGTGCCAGCAGCTCGAAGCGGGGGGGCGGCCGAGAGACCCAGTACTTC.

A few counts support this clone. The V and J genes are TRBV4-2 and TRBJ2-2; D not certain. The germline gives CDR1 LGHNA, CDR2 YNFKEQ. The CDR3 totals 13 residues. Trimming cost V 4 bases and J 1 base, with 4 bases left between them. The CDR3 loop reads CASSLENTGELFF. The CDR3 region has the DNA TGTGCCAGCAGCCTAGAGAACACCGGGGAGCTGTTTTTT.

This clone was observed a few times. V gene TRBV4-2 combines with J gene TRBJ1-2; TRBD1 is a possible D gene (5 bases). V was trimmed by 0 bases and J by 6 bases, leaving 17 bases between them. The CDR3 has 16 residues. Germline CDR1 reads LGHNA; CDR2 reads YNFKEQ. Here the CDR3 DNA reads TGTGCCAGCAGCCAAGAGGTACAGACAGAATATCATGGCTACACCTTC. As protein: CASSQEVQTEYHGYTF.